This passage covers 6 T cell receptor beta chains from one sample sequenced in a study of T cell repertoires in cytomegalovirus infection. TCRdb re-analysed the reads in MiXCR, keeping a single row per CDR3 protein. The profile covers approximately 630,000 distinct CDR3 sequences, with roughly a quarter appearing a single time and 8% taken by the ten largest. The sequenced sample consisted of CD8+ T cells from PBMCs. All receptors derive from a human donor in good health (CMV status not recorded). Some clones in this sample may be carry-over from other donors' samples.

This chain links TRBV5-5 with TRBJ2-2; perhaps TRBD2 as D (5 bases). CDR1 is SGHKS and CDR2 is YYEKEE in the germline V gene (reference sequence). Trimming removed 4 bases at V and 3 bases at J, with 13 bases between. The CDR3 consists of 15 residues. CDR3 nucleotide sequence: TGTGCCAGCAGCCGAGGGTTTGGGGACACCGGGGAGCTGTTTTTT. Translated, it gives CASSRGFGDTGELFF.

The chain recombines TRBV6-6 with TRBJ1-5; maybe TRBD1 (6 bases). V was clipped by 6 bases and J by 3 bases, with 15 bases between them. The CDR3 loop spans 15 amino acids. Germline assignment: CDR1 MNHNY and CDR2 SVGAGI (reference sequence). The CDR3: CASSLTGNDNQPQHF. The CDR3 nucleotides read TGTGCCAGCAGCCTGACAGGAAATGACAATCAGCCCCAGCATTTT.

The CDR3 loop reads CASRAGGHNEQFF. The CDR3 nucleotides are TGTGCCAGCAGGGCAGGGGGTCACAATGAGCAGTTCTTC. The rearrangement uses TRBV6-2 or TRBV6-3 and TRBJ2-1; 7 bases fit TRBD1. The CDR3 loop spans 13 amino acids. The ends lost 6 bases at V and 5 bases at J; junction bases unmatched: 4. CDR1 and CDR2 (germline): MNHEY, SVGEGT.

Only a few counts were recorded for this clonotype. This chain connects TRBV5-6 to TRBJ2-1, with D perhaps being TRBD1 or TRBD2 (5 bases each). Trimming pared 6 bases from V and 7 bases from J, leaving 26 bases between. The germline V gene has CDR1 SGHDT and CDR2 YYEEEE. The CDR3 totals 17 residues. CDR3 region: CASTIRDGVTPWNEQFF. The CDR3 region has the DNA TGTGCCAGCACCATCCGGGACGGCGTTACGCCATGGAATGAGCAGTTCTTC. The whole variable domain, remainder taken from reference TRBV5-6 and TRBJ2-1, is DAGVTQSPTHLIKTRGQQVTLRCSPKSGHDTVSWYQQALGQGPQFIFQYYEEEERQRGNFPDRFSGHQFPNYSSELNVNALLLGDSALYLCASTIRDGVTPWNEQFFGPGTRLTVL.

This clonotype occurred a few times. The chain links TRBV12-3 or TRBV12-4 to TRBJ1-1, with D perhaps matching TRBD1 (5 bases). This CDR3 has 14 residues. Deletions cut 4 bases from V and 4 bases from J, with 13 bases between. The CDR3 sequence is CASSSPGDGTEAFF. Written as DNA, the CDR3 is TGTGCCAGCAGTTCTCCCGGGGACGGCACTGAAGCTTTCTTT.

This clonotype was seen many times. J is TRBJ1-3 and V is TRBV7-9; no definite D call. The CDR3 consists of 16 residues. Trimming left V 1 base short and J 0 bases short, with 10 bases between. Germline V gene lookup returns CDR1 SEHNR and CDR2 FQNEAQ (reference sequence). The CDR3, as DNA: TGTGCCAGCAGCTTAGAGCCGGTTATCTCTGGAAACACCATATATTTT. This gives the protein CASSLEPVISGNTIYF.